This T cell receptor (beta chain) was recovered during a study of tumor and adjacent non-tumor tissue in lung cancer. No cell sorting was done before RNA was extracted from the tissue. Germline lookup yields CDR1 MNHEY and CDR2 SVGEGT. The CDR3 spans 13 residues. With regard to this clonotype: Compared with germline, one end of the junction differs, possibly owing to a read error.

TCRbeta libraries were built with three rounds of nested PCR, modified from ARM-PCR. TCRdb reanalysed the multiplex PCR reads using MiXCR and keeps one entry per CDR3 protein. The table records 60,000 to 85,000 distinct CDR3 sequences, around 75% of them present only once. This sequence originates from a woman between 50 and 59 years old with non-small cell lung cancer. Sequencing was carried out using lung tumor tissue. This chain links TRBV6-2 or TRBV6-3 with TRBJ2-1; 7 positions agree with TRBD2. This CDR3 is CTSIGGGVYEQFF. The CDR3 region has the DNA TGTACCAGCATTGGGGGAGGGGTTTATGAGCAGTTCTTC.